The entry below gives a single T cell receptor beta chain sequence along with its context. The sample is drawn from a study of blood T cell repertoires in COVID-19. Under the authors' procedure: Counts of nucleated cells, estimated from reference gene primer amplification, were obtained. The protocol was immunoSEQ multiplex PCR, while the TCRdb copy is restricted to in-frame clones and leaves out a portion. V and J calls and clone size are given by that table; D and trimming were obtained from the DNA. The table has under 200,000 clones, about 85% seen once. Germline CDR1 is SGHTA and CDR2 is FQGNSA. V lost 4 bases to trimming and J lost 5 bases, with 17 bases between them. The length of the CDR3 is 15 residues.

This chain links TRBV7-2 with TRBJ2-5; weak D call: TRBD1 (6 bases). This sequence originates from a man aged 60 to 69 who had recovered from COVID-19. Material: peripheral blood. CDR3 region: CASSSQGTVSETQYF. CDR3 DNA: TGTGCCAGCAGCTCACAGGGTACGGTTTCGGAGACCCAGTACTTC.